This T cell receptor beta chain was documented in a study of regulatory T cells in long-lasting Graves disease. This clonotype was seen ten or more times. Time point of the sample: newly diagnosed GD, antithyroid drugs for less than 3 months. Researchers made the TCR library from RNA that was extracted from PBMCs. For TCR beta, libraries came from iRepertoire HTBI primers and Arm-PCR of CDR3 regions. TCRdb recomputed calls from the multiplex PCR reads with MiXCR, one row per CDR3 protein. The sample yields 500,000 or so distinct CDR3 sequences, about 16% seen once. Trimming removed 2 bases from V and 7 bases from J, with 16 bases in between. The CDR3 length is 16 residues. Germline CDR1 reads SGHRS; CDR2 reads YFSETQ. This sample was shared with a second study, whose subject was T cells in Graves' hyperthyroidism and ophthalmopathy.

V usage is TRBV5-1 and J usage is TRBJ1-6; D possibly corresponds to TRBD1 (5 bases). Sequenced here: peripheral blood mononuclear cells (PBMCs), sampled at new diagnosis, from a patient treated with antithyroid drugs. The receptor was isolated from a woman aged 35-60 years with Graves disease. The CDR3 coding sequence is TGCGCCAGCAGCTTTCAACTCCGGGACTCCAATTCACCCCTCCACTTT. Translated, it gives CASSFQLRDSNSPLHF.